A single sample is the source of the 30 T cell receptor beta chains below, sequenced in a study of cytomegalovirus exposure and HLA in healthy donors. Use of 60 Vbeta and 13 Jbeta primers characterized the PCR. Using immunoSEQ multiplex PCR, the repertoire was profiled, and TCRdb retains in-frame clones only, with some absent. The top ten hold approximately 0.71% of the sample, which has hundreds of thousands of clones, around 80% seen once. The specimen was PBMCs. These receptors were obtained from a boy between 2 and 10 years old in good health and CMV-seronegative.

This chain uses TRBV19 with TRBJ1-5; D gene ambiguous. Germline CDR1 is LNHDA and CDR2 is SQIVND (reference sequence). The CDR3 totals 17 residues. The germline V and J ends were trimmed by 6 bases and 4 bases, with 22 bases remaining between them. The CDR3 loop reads CASSPTRRVHPNQPQHF. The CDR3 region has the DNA TGTGCCAGTAGCCCTACCAGGCGGGTACACCCAAATCAGCCCCAGCATTTT. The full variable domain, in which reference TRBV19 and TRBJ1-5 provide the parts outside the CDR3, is DGGITQSPKYLFRKEGQNVTLSCEQNLNHDAMYWYRQDPGQGLRLIYYSQIVNDFQKGDIAEGYSVSREKKESFPLTVTSAQKNPTAFYLCASSPTRRVHPNQPQHFGDGTRLSIL.

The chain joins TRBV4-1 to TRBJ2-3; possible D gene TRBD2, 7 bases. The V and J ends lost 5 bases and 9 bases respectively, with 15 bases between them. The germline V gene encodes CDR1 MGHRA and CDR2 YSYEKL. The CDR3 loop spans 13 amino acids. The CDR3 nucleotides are TGCGCCAGCAGCGGGGGGGCCTTATGGACGCAGTATTTT. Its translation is CASSGGALWTQYF.

The CDR3, as DNA: TGTGCCAGCAGTTTCGATAGCGGACTCCCAGAGACCCAGTACTTC. Its protein product is CASSFDSGLPETQYF. The rearrangement links TRBV2 to TRBJ2-5; TRBD2 is a possible D gene (6 bases). The CDR3 extends over 15 amino acids. Germline CDR1 is SNHLY and CDR2 is FYNNEI. The ends were cut back, 5 bases at V and 4 bases at J, with 17 bases in the middle.

The CDR3 sequence: CASSDPPDTFSGNTIYF. The CDR3, as DNA: TGTGCCAGCAGCGACCCCCCGGACACCTTCTCTGGAAACACCATATATTTT. The rearrangement links TRBV9 to TRBJ1-3, with D possibly being TRBD1 (5 bases). There are 17 residues in the CDR3. Trimming removed 3 bases at V and 0 bases at J, with 16 bases between. The germline CDR1 and CDR2 sequences are SGDLS and YYNGEE.

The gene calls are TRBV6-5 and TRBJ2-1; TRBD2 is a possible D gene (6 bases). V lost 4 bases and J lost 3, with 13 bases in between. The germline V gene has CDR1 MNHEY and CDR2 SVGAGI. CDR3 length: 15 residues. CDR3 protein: CASSSGTALYNEQFF. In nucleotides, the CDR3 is TGTGCCAGCAGTTCCGGGACTGCTCTCTACAATGAGCAGTTCTTC.

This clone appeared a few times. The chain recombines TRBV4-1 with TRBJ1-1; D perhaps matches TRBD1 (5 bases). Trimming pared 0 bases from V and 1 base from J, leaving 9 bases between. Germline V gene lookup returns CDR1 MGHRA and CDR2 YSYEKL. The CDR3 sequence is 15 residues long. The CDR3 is CASSQDVGGNTEAFF. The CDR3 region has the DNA TGCGCCAGCAGCCAAGATGTGGGGGGGAACACTGAAGCTTTCTTT.

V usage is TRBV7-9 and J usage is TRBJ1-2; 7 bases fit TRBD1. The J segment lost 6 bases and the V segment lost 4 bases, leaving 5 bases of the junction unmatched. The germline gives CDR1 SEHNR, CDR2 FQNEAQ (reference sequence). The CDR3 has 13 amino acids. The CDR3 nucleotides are TGTGCCAGCAGCTGGGACAGAGCTAATGGCTACACCTTC. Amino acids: CASSWDRANGYTF.

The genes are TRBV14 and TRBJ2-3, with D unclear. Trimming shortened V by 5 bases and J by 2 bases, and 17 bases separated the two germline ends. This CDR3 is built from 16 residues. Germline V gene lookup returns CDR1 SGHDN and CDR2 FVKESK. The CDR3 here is CASSKRAEPFTDTQYF. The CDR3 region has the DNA TGTGCCAGCAGCAAGCGAGCAGAGCCTTTCACAGATACGCAGTATTTT.

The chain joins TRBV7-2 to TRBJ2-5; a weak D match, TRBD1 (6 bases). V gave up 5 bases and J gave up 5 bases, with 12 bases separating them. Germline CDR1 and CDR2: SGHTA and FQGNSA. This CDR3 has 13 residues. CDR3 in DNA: TGTGCCAGCAGCCAGGGGTTCAGGGAGACCCAGTACTTC. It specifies CASSQGFRETQYF.

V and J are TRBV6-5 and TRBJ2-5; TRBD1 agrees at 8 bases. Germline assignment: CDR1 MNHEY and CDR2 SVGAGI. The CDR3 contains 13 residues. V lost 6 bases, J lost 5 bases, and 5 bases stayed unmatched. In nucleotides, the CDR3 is TGTGCCAGCAGCCTCGGACAGGGCGAGACCCAGTACTTC. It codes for CASSLGQGETQYF.

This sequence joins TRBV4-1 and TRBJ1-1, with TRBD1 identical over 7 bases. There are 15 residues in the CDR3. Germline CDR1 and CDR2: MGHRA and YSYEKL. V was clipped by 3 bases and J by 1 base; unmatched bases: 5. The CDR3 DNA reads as TGCGCCAGCAGCCACGCGGGACAGCCGAACACTGAAGCTTTCTTT. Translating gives CASSHAGQPNTEAFF.

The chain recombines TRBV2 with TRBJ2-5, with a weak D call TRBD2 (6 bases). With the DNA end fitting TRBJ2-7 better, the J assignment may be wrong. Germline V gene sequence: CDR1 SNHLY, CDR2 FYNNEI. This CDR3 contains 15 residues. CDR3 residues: CASKEGGIVAYEQYF. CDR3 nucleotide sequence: TGTGCCAGCAAGGAGGGCGGGATCGTCGCCTACGAGCAGTACTTC.

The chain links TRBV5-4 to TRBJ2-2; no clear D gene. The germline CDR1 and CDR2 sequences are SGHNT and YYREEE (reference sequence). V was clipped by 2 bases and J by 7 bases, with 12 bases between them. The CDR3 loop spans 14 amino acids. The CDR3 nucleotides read TGTGCCAGCAGCTTCTCGGGTTTTAGCGGGGAGCTGTTTTTT. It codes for CASSFSGFSGELFF.

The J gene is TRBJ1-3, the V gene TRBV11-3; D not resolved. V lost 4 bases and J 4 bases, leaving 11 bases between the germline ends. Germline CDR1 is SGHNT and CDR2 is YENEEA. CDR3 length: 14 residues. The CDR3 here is CASSSGSEGNTIYF. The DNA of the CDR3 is TGTGCCAGCAGCTCCGGGAGTGAGGGAAACACCATATATTTT.

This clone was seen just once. The CDR3: CASSRILGGTAYGYTF. The CDR3 bases are TGTGCCAGCAGCCGCATACTAGGGGGGACAGCCTATGGCTACACCTTC. The chain links TRBV7-2 to TRBJ1-2; 7 nucleotides line up with TRBD1. Trimming removed 5 bases from V and 4 bases from J; junction bases left unmatched: 13. This CDR3 has 16 residues. Germline CDR1 and CDR2: SGHTA and FQGNSA. Filled out from reference TRBV7-2 and TRBJ1-2, the complete variable domain reads GAGVSQSPSNKVTEKGKDVELRCDPISGHTALYWYRQSLGQGLEFLIYFQGNSAPDKSGLPSDRFSAERTGGSVSTLTIQRTQQEDSAVYLCASSRILGGTAYGYTFGSGTRLTVV.

This CDR3 is CAWSVGGAHGYTF. DNA for the CDR3: TGTGCCTGGAGTGTAGGGGGTGCTCATGGCTACACCTTC. This chain connects TRBV30 to TRBJ1-2, with a tentative D call TRBD1 (6 bases). Germline-derived CDR1 and CDR2 are GTSNPN and SVGIG (reference sequence). Trimming removed 0 bases from V and 6 bases from J, with 11 bases in between. The CDR3 runs to 13 residues.

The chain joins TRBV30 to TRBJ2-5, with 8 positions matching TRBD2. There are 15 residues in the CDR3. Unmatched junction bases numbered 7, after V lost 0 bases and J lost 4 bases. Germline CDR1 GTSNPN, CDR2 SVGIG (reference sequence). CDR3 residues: CAWSVSGRSGETQYF. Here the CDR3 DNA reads TGTGCCTGGAGTGTAAGCGGGAGATCAGGAGAGACCCAGTACTTC.

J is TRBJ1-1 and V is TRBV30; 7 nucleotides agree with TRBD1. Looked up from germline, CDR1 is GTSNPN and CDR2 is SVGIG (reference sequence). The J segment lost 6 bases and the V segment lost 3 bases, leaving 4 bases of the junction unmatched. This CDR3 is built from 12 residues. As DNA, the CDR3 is TGTGCCTGGAGCCCCGGGACAGCTGAAGCTTTCTTT. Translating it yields CAWSPGTAEAFF.

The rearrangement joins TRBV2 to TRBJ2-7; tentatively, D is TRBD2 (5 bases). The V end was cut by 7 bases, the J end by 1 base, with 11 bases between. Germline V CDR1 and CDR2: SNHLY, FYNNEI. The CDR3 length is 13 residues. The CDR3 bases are TGTGCCAGCACCGACGGGGAATCCTACGAGCAGTACTTC. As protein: CASTDGESYEQYF.

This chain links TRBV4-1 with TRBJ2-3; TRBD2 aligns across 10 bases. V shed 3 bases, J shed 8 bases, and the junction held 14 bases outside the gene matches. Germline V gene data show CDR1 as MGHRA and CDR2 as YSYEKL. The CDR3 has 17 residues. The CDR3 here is CASSHGRLAGAESTQYF. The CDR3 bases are TGCGCCAGCAGCCACGGGCGGCTAGCGGGAGCCGAGAGTACGCAGTATTTT.

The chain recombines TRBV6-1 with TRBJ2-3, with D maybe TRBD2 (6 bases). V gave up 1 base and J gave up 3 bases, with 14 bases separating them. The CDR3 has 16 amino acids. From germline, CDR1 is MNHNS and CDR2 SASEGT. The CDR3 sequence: CASSEEDDSGTDTQYF. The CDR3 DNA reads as TGTGCCAGCAGTGAAGAGGACGATAGCGGTACAGATACGCAGTATTTT.

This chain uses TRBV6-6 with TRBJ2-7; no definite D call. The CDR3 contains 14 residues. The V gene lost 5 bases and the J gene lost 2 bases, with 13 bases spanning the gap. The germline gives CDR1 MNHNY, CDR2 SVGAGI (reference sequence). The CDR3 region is CASSDWANPYEQYF. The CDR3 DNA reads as TGTGCCAGCAGTGATTGGGCAAACCCCTACGAGCAGTACTTC.

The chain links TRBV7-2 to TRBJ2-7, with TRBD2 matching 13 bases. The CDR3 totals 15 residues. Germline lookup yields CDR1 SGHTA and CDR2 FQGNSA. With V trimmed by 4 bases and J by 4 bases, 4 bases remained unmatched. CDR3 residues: CASSSGLAGLYEQYF. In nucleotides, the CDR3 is TGTGCCAGCAGCTCGGGACTAGCGGGACTGTACGAGCAGTACTTC.

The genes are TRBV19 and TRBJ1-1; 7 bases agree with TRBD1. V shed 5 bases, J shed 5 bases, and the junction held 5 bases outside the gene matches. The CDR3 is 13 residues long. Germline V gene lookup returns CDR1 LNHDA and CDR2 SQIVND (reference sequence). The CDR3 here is CASSADRETEAFF. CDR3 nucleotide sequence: TGTGCCAGTAGTGCTGACAGGGAGACTGAAGCTTTCTTT.

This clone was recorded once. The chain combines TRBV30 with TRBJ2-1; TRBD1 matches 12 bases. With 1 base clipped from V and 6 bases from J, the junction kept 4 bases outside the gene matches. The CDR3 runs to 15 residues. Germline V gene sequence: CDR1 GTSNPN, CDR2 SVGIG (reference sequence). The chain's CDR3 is CAWSEGQGAVNEQFF. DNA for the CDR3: TGTGCCTGGAGTGAGGGACAGGGGGCGGTCAATGAGCAGTTCTTC.

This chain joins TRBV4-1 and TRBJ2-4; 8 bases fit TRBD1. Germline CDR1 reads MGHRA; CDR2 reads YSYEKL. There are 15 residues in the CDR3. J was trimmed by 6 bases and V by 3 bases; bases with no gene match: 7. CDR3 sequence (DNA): TGCGCCAGCAGCCAGGACAGGGACGGGGGAAACATTCAGTACTTC. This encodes CASSQDRDGGNIQYF.

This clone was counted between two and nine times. CDR3 amino acids: CASSERHMNTEAFF. In DNA form, the CDR3 reads TGTGCCAGCAGTGAAAGACACATGAACACTGAAGCTTTCTTT. The chain joins TRBV2 to TRBJ1-1, with D hard to call. The germline V gene has CDR1 SNHLY and CDR2 FYNNEI. CDR3 length: 14 amino acids. V was cut by 2 bases and J by 0 bases, with 7 bases left in between. The full variable domain, its missing parts supplied by reference TRBV2 and TRBJ1-1, is EPEVTQTPSHQVTQMGQEVILRCVPISNHLYFYWYRQILGQKVEFLVSFYNNEISEKSEIFDDQFSVERPDGSNFTLKIRSTKLEDSAMYFCASSERHMNTEAFFGQGTRLTVV.

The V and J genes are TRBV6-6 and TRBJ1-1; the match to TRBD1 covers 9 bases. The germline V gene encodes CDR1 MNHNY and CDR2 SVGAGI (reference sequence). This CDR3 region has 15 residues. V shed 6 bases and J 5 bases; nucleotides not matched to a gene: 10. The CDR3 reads CASRNRDREGTEAFF. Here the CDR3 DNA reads TGTGCCAGCAGGAACCGGGACAGGGAGGGTACTGAAGCTTTCTTT.

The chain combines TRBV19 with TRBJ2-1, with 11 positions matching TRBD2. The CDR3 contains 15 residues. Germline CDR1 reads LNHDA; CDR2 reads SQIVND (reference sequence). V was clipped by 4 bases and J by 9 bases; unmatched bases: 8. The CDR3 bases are TGTGCCAGTAGTAGCCTAGCGGGAGGATCCGGTGAGCAGTTCTTC. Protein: CASSSLAGGSGEQFF. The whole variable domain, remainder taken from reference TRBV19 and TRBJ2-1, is DGGITQSPKYLFRKEGQNVTLSCEQNLNHDAMYWYRQDPGQGLRLIYYSQIVNDFQKGDIAEGYSVSREKKESFPLTVTSAQKNPTAFYLCASSSLAGGSGEQFFGPGTRLTVL.

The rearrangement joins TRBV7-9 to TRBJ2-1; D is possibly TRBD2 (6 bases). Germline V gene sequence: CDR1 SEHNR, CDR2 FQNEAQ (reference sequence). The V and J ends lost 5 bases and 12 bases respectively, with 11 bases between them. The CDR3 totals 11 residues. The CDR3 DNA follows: TGTGCCAGCAGCCCATCTAGCGTGCAGTTCTTC. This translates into CASSPSSVQFF.